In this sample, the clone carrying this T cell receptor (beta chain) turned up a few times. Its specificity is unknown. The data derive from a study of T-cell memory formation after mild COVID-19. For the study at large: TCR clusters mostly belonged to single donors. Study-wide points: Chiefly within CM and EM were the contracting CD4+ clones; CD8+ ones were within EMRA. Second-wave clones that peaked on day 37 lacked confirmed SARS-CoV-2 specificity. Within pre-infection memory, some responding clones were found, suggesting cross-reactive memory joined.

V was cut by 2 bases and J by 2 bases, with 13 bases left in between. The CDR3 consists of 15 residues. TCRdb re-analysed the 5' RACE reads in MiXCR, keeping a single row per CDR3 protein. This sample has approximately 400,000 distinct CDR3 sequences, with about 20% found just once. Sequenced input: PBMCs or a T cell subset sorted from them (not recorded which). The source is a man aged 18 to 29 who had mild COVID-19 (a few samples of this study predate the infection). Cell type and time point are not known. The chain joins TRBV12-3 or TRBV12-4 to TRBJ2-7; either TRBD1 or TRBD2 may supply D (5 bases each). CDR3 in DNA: TGTGCCAGCAGTTTATACGGGACGGGTGCCTACGAGCAGTACTTC. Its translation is CASSLYGTGAYEQYF.